The rows below give T cell receptor beta chains drawn from one sample of a study of neoadjuvant nivolumab and ipilimumab in lung cancer. The table came from immunoSEQ multiplex PCR; TCRdb's copy has only in-frame clones and leaves some out. Altogether roughly 30,000 clones are present, just over 90% being singletons, with the ten largest covering around 4.8%. The sample in question was peripheral blood, obtained after neoadjuvant nivolumab, alone or with ipilimumab, at or shortly before surgery. The receptors shown here come from an adult with non-small cell lung cancer. Both conserved end residues are part of each CDR3. Each record gives: CDR3 protein, CDR3 DNA, J gene, V gene, D gene, clone size. A D gene is named only where the DNA matches it firmly. Some rows have no size entry. The others give once, few or many, or a class for an expanded clone.

cdr3_aa: CASSLERRLNTEAFF
cdr3_nt: TGTGCCAGCAGCTTAGAGCGCAGATTAAACACTGAAGCTTTCTTT
j_call: TRBJ1-1
v_call: TRBV7-2
d_call: .
clone_size: .

cdr3_aa: CASSLAGAPGQPQHF
cdr3_nt: TGTGCCAGCAGCCTAGCAGGGGCGCCGGGGCAGCCCCAGCATTTT
j_call: TRBJ1-5
v_call: TRBV7-8
d_call: .
clone_size: .

cdr3_aa: CASSLGAETQYF
cdr3_nt: TGTGCCAGCAGCTTAGGAGCGGAGACCCAGTACTTC
j_call: TRBJ2-5
v_call: TRBV7-8
d_call: .
clone_size: .

cdr3_aa: CASSEVNVGLAPYNEQFF
cdr3_nt: TGTGCCAGCAGTGAAGTGAATGTGGGACTAGCGCCATACAATGAGCAGTTCTTC
j_call: TRBJ2-1
v_call: TRBV6-1
d_call: TRBD2
clone_size: .

cdr3_aa: CASSPWRVLAVETQYF
cdr3_nt: TGTGCCAGCTCACCTTGGAGGGTCCTAGCGGTAGAGACCCAGTACTTC
j_call: TRBJ2-5
v_call: TRBV18
d_call: TRBD2
clone_size: .

cdr3_aa: CASSTGVSGANVLTF
cdr3_nt: TGTGCCAGCAGCACAGGGGTGTCTGGGGCCAACGTCCTGACTTTC
j_call: TRBJ2-6
v_call: TRBV7-6
d_call: TRBD1
clone_size: .

cdr3_aa: CASSFVRSGTGLNSPLHF
cdr3_nt: TGCGCCAGCAGCTTTGTTCGATCCGGGACAGGGCTGAATTCACCCCTCCACTTT
j_call: TRBJ1-6
v_call: TRBV5-1
d_call: TRBD1
clone_size: .

cdr3_aa: CASSFRAEKLFF
cdr3_nt: TGTGCCAGCAGCTTCCGGGCTGAAAAACTGTTTTTT
j_call: TRBJ1-4
v_call: TRBV11-1
d_call: .
clone_size: few

cdr3_aa: CSAEGSYEQYF
cdr3_nt: TGCAGCGCAGAGGGGAGCTACGAGCAGTACTTC
j_call: TRBJ2-7
v_call: TRBV29-1
d_call: .
clone_size: .

cdr3_aa: CASSYSDSGANVLTF
cdr3_nt: TGTGCCAGCAGTTACTCGGACTCTGGGGCCAACGTCCTGACTTTC
j_call: TRBJ2-6
v_call: TRBV6-5
d_call: .
clone_size: .

cdr3_aa: CASNFYQGAEQYF
cdr3_nt: TGTGCCAGCAACTTCTACCAGGGGGCCGAGCAGTACTTC
j_call: TRBJ2-7
v_call: TRBV7-9
d_call: TRBD1
clone_size: .

cdr3_aa: CASSLGLRDGNTIYF
cdr3_nt: TGTGCCAGCAGCTTGGGTCTGAGAGACGGAAACACCATATATTTT
j_call: TRBJ1-3
v_call: TRBV5-4
d_call: .
clone_size: once

cdr3_aa: CASNGLLQETQYF
cdr3_nt: TGTGCCAGCAATGGACTGCTCCAAGAGACCCAGTACTTC
j_call: TRBJ2-5
v_call: TRBV6-1
d_call: .
clone_size: .

cdr3_aa: CASSPGLAGAGADTQYF
cdr3_nt: TGTGCCAGCAGCCCGGGACTAGCGGGGGCTGGGGCAGATACGCAGTATTTT
j_call: TRBJ2-3
v_call: TRBV7-9
d_call: TRBD2
clone_size: .

cdr3_aa: CASSQDGGRGDTQYF
cdr3_nt: TGTGCCAGCAGCCAGGACGGAGGCAGAGGAGATACGCAGTATTTT
j_call: TRBJ2-3
v_call: TRBV7-3
d_call: .
clone_size: .

cdr3_aa: CASRVGWTSSSAEAFF
cdr3_nt: TGTGCCAGCAGGGTGGGATGGACGTCCTCCAGCGCTGAAGCTTTCTTT
j_call: TRBJ1-1
v_call: TRBV6-6
d_call: .
clone_size: .

cdr3_aa: CASSPVGINTEAFF
cdr3_nt: TGTGCCAGCTCACCAGTAGGGATAAACACTGAAGCTTTCTTT
j_call: TRBJ1-1
v_call: TRBV18
d_call: .
clone_size: few

cdr3_aa: CASNLDSSYEQYF
cdr3_nt: TGTGCCAGCAACCTAGACAGCTCCTACGAGCAGTACTTC
j_call: TRBJ2-7
v_call: TRBV5-6
d_call: .
clone_size: few

cdr3_aa: CASSVETDSPLHF
cdr3_nt: TGTGCCAGCAGCGTAGAAACTGATTCACCCCTCCACTTT
j_call: TRBJ1-6
v_call: TRBV9
d_call: .
clone_size: .

cdr3_aa: CASSPTSARQKNIQYF
cdr3_nt: TGCGCCAGCAGCCCGACTAGCGCGCGCCAAAAAAACATTCAGTACTTC
j_call: TRBJ2-4
v_call: TRBV5-1
d_call: TRBD2
clone_size: .

cdr3_aa: CASSWRAGDNSPLHF
cdr3_nt: TGCGCCAGCAGCTGGAGGGCCGGAGATAATTCACCCCTCCACTTT
j_call: TRBJ1-6
v_call: TRBV5-1
d_call: .
clone_size: .

cdr3_aa: CASSDPPNTEAFF
cdr3_nt: TGTGCCAGCAGTGACCCACCGAACACTGAAGCTTTCTTT
j_call: TRBJ1-1
v_call: TRBV2
d_call: .
clone_size: .

cdr3_aa: CASSSPWLLSTNEKLFF
cdr3_nt: TGTGCCAGCAGTTCCCCCTGGTTGTTGTCAACTAATGAAAAACTGTTTTTT
j_call: TRBJ1-4
v_call: TRBV27
d_call: .
clone_size: once

cdr3_aa: CASSWDLYTDTQYF
cdr3_nt: TGCGCCAGCAGCTGGGATCTCTACACAGATACGCAGTATTTT
j_call: TRBJ2-3
v_call: TRBV5-1
d_call: .
clone_size: .

cdr3_aa: CASSVGGGKETQYF
cdr3_nt: TGCGCCAGCAGCGTAGGGGGGGGGAAAGAGACCCAGTACTTC
j_call: TRBJ2-5
v_call: TRBV5-1
d_call: .
clone_size: .

cdr3_aa: CASSLGGSGTQETQYF
cdr3_nt: TGTGCCAGCAGCTTAGGCGGTAGCGGGACCCAAGAGACCCAGTACTTC
j_call: TRBJ2-5
v_call: TRBV7-9
d_call: TRBD2
clone_size: .

cdr3_aa: CASSMTESGANVLTF
cdr3_nt: TGCGCCAGCAGCATGACAGAGTCTGGGGCCAACGTCCTGACTTTC
j_call: TRBJ2-6
v_call: TRBV5-1
d_call: .
clone_size: once

cdr3_aa: CASSRGGRTDTQYF
cdr3_nt: TGTGCCAGCAGCCGGGGGGGGCGCACAGATACGCAGTATTTT
j_call: TRBJ2-3
v_call: TRBV7-2
d_call: TRBD2
clone_size: once

cdr3_aa: CASSFSPRDSSVFNGYTF
cdr3_nt: TGCGCCAGCAGCTTCAGCCCCCGGGACAGTTCTGTCTTTAATGGCTACACCTTC
j_call: TRBJ1-2
v_call: TRBV5-1
d_call: TRBD1
clone_size: .

cdr3_aa: CASGTGLNRELFF
cdr3_nt: TGCGCCAGCGGGACAGGCCTTAACCGGGAGCTGTTTTTT
j_call: TRBJ2-2
v_call: TRBV5-1
d_call: TRBD1
clone_size: .

cdr3_aa: CASSGGLFNYGYTF
cdr3_nt: TGCGCCAGCAGCGGGGGACTTTTTAACTATGGCTACACCTTC
j_call: TRBJ1-2
v_call: TRBV5-1
d_call: .
clone_size: .

cdr3_aa: CASSVAAMYNEQFF
cdr3_nt: TGTGCCAGCAGCGTAGCGGCGATGTACAATGAGCAGTTCTTC
j_call: TRBJ2-1
v_call: TRBV9
d_call: .
clone_size: .

cdr3_aa: CASSATDTQYF
cdr3_nt: TGTGCCAGCAGCGCCACAGATACGCAGTATTTT
j_call: TRBJ2-3
v_call: TRBV9
d_call: .
clone_size: .

cdr3_aa: CASSLIRGGQPQHF
cdr3_nt: TGTGCCAGCAGCTTGATCAGGGGTGGTCAGCCCCAGCATTTT
j_call: TRBJ1-5
v_call: TRBV5-6
d_call: .
clone_size: .

cdr3_aa: CASSVGPGGEAFF
cdr3_nt: TGTGCCAGCAGCGTAGGGCCCGGGGGTGAAGCTTTCTTT
j_call: TRBJ1-1
v_call: TRBV9
d_call: .
clone_size: .

cdr3_aa: CASSPTSFWFDSPLHF
cdr3_nt: TGTGCCAGCAGTCCTACCTCGTTCTGGTTTGATTCACCCCTCCACTTT
j_call: TRBJ1-6
v_call: TRBV27
d_call: .
clone_size: .

cdr3_aa: CASSQERIDTEAFF
cdr3_nt: TGTGCCAGCAGCCAAGAGAGAATTGACACTGAAGCTTTCTTT
j_call: TRBJ1-1
v_call: TRBV4-2
d_call: .
clone_size: .